Sequencing of this T cell receptor beta chain was carried out in a study of T cell responses to AZD1222 COVID-19 vaccine (dated by TCRdb to the early 2020s). Concerning the study at large: AZD1222 recipients with second doses at about 4 weeks or about 12 weeks were pooled, because spike-specific TCR depth and breadth did not differ between schedules. Enrollment into the trials was organized by age into subgroups of 18-55, 56-69 and 70-plus years, and those subgroups contained about 160, 30 and 59 TCR-sequenced participants, respectively. TCR sequencing was performed for some 250 trial participants, of whom some 200 were given two doses of AZD1222 and around 25 were given two doses of MenACWY control vaccine.

As concerns this clone: Its antigen is still unknown. No much larger clonotype is one base removed from it; base qualities were not supplied.

The intended sense of this specimen's time point label: baseline before first vaccination. The vaccinee samples were drawn from two UK trials, COV001 and COV002, one of which was a single-blind randomized controlled phase 2/3 trial testing AZD1222 (ChAdOx1 nCoV-19) in healthy adults. Trial participant PBMC samples were collected at day 0 and day 28 after the second dose for TCRbeta chain sequencing. Summary of the overall study and its limitations: A significant rise in spike-specific TCR breadth and depth was observed after two AZD1222 doses relative to day 0 and relative to MenACWY recipients. Reportedly, close to half of the unique spike-specific TCRs recognized epitopes lying outside the regions that are mutated in the B.1.351 and B.1.1.7 variants. Vaccine-associated CD4 TCRs spanned the whole spike protein, with dominant responses in regions 160-218 and 743-854. No day 14 peak-response samples were available, so repertoires were characterized only after the peak T cell response. In the small 56-69-year group, the increase in depth fell short of significance, most likely because of low power. Participants were mostly white British and included more females than males, and it was suggested by the authors that clonal diversity may have been underestimated. Conclusions about previously exposed vaccinees were limited because only a handful of AZD1222 recipients were SARS-CoV-2 seropositive at baseline.

The CDR3 starts with the cysteine, ends with the phenylalanine, and has 14 residues. Left in the record is the CDR3 DNA by itself, 42 bases read in frame from the first base. The germline V gene (reference sequence) yields SEHNR for CDR1 and FQNEAQ for CDR2. V is reduced by 4 bases and J by 7 bases, leaving a spacing of 14 bases between them. The CDR3 regions of human TCRbeta chains were subjected to immunosequencing. From the authors' description of their analysis: Repertoire TCRs were checked for matches against a reference library of SARS-CoV-2-specific TCRs that had been generated using the MIRA antigen-specificity platform. Breadth was defined as the fraction of unique TCRs that were SARS-CoV-2-associated, and depth was defined as the fraction of total T cells that were SARS-CoV-2-associated. Using the MIRA data, every spike-specific TCR was mapped to the spike region that the TCR reacted to and assigned to either a CD4 or a CD8 class. Log10-transformed breadth and depth values were compared by one-way ANOVA with Sidak's multiple comparisons tests. TCRdb retrieved this table from immuneACCESS and kept in-frame rearrangements only. Not all clones are present; in checked studies, unresolved V genes account for under half, and no reason is known for the remainder. The V and J calls and clone size come from that table; D and trimming were worked out from the DNA. This sample has 90,000 to 110,000 clones in its table, and more than 70% of those were observed once. The ten top clones hold about 9.1% of the sample.

Recombination joined TRBV7-9 with TRBJ1-5, and perhaps TRBD1 as D gene, on 5 matching bases. The material sequenced was peripheral blood, taken on day 0 of AZD1222 vaccination. This TCR came from an adult in good health. The nucleotides read TGTGCCAGCAGCTCCCAGGGAAATGAGCAGCCCCAGCATTTT. This codes for CASSSQGNEQPQHF.